Included here is one TCR beta chain sequence, with context. The antigen remains undetermined. A process of 5'RACE template switching, which added a universal primer site and UMIs, was used to make TCR cDNA. TCRdb reanalysed the 5' RACE reads using MiXCR and keeps one entry per CDR3 protein. The table lists approximately 580,000 distinct CDR3 sequences, 17% of them singletons. V dropped 9 bases and J dropped 5 bases, with 10 bases sitting between them. Germline-derived CDR1 and CDR2 are MNHEY and SMNVEV (reference sequence). The CDR3 loop spans 11 amino acids. This specimen belongs to a study of T cells after yellow fever vaccination. Overall study findings and caveats: The secondary response peaked faster, at day 5 versus 15, but was weaker.

The J gene is TRBJ1-2, the V gene TRBV27; possible D gene TRBD1, 5 bases. The clonotype was recovered from a man younger than 35 who received the YFV17D yellow fever vaccine. The sequences come from PBMCs, collected 5 days after the first yellow fever vaccination. The CDR3 here is CASRDSYGYTF. The CDR3 bases are TGTGCCAGTAGGGACTCGTATGGCTACACCTTC.